A single sample gave rise to the 13 T cell receptor beta chains below, sequenced in a study of blood T cell repertoires in COVID-19. The data were produced by immunoSEQ multiplex PCR, yet TCRdb's version contains in-frame clones alone and is incomplete. This table holds hundreds of thousands of clones, over 75% found once. Specimen: PBMCs or T cells enriched from blood (not recorded which). Receptors were obtained from a man between 35 and 55 years old in a cohort exposed to, infected with or recovered from COVID-19 (not recorded which).

Comment on this clone: Other DNA sequences in this sample translate to the same CDR3. V usage is TRBV7-2 and J usage is TRBJ2-5; 9 bases map to TRBD1. The CDR3 covers 14 residues. The germline CDR1 and CDR2 sequences are SGHTA and FQGNSA. Trimming took 3 bases from V and 1 from J; bases not matched to a gene: 0. The chain's CDR3 is CASSLGQGQETQYF. The CDR3 DNA follows: TGTGCCAGCAGCTTGGGACAGGGCCAAGAGACCCAGTACTTC. Full variable domain (remainder filled in from reference TRBV7-2 and TRBJ2-5): GAGVSQSPSNKVTEKGKDVELRCDPISGHTALYWYRQSLGQGLEFLIYFQGNSAPDKSGLPSDRFSAERTGGSVSTLTIQRTQQEDSAVYLCASSLGQGQETQYFGPGTRLLVL.

The chain recombines TRBV18 with TRBJ2-1; TRBD1 matches at 10 bases. There are 16 residues in the CDR3. V lost 0 bases and J lost 4; bases outside the gene matches: 3. CDR1 is KGHSH and CDR2 is LQKENI in the germline V gene. As DNA, the CDR3 is TGTGCCAGCTCACCACCCGGGACAGGGGATTACAATGAGCAGTTCTTC. Its protein is CASSPPGTGDYNEQFF.

The V and J genes are TRBV13 and TRBJ2-7, with TRBD2 matching over 8 bases. CDR3 size: 15 residues. Germline CDR1 and CDR2: PRHDT and FYEKMQ (reference sequence). V shed 4 bases and J 5 bases; nucleotides not matched to a gene: 10. As DNA, the CDR3 is TGTGCCAGCAGCTACGGGGGGCGGGAGGTGGACGAGCAGTACTTC. Translated: CASSYGGREVDEQYF.

V usage is TRBV2 and J usage is TRBJ2-3, with 7 bases fitting TRBD2. CDR1 is SNHLY, CDR2 FYNNEI, per germline. CDR3 length: 19 residues. Trimming cost V 0 bases and J 1 base; bases outside gene matches: 13. The CDR3 loop is CASSEALRGVVWGTDTQYF. CDR3 nucleotide sequence: TGTGCCAGCAGTGAAGCGCTTCGGGGGGTGGTGTGGGGCACAGATACGCAGTATTTT.

The rearrangement uses TRBV5-1 and TRBJ2-1; TRBD2 matches 7 bases. The germline V gene has CDR1 SGHRS and CDR2 YFSETQ. The J segment lost 4 bases and the V segment lost 0 bases, leaving 4 bases of the junction unmatched. The CDR3 consists of 15 residues. The CDR3 bases are TGCGCCAGCAGCTTGGGGACTAGTCAATACAATGAGCAGTTCTTC. Its translation: CASSLGTSQYNEQFF.

The genes are TRBV7-3 and TRBJ2-1; 7 bases are a match to TRBD2. Germline V gene lookup returns CDR1 SGHTA and CDR2 FQGTGA. Losses at the gene ends were 1 base for V and 7 bases for J; bases not matched to a gene: 7. The CDR3 contains 15 residues. CDR3 DNA: TGTGCCAGCAGCTTAAACCGTGGGGGAGGGAATGAGCAGTTCTTC. This gives the protein CASSLNRGGGNEQFF.

The genes are TRBV7-9 and TRBJ2-7; D not certain. V lost 5 bases and J 0 bases, leaving 11 bases between the germline ends. CDR3 length: 14 amino acids. CDR1 is SEHNR, CDR2 FQNEAQ, per germline (reference sequence). The DNA of the CDR3 is TGTGCCAGCAGCCCCCTACGTGGCTCCTACGAGCAGTACTTC. It is translated as CASSPLRGSYEQYF. Full variable domain (rest looked up from reference TRBV7-9 and TRBJ2-7): DTGVSQNPRHKITKRGQNVTFRCDPISEHNRLYWYRQTLGQGPEFLTYFQNEAQLEKSRLLSDRFSAERPKGSFSTLEIQRTEQGDSAMYLCASSPLRGSYEQYFGPGTRLTVT.

This rearrangement joins TRBV30 to TRBJ2-2, with D perhaps TRBD1 (5 bases). CDR1 and CDR2 (germline): GTSNPN, SVGIG (reference sequence). Trimming removed 3 bases at V and 3 bases at J, with 8 bases between. The CDR3 runs to 13 residues. CDR3 nucleotides: TGTGCCTGGAGCAGGGTCGACACCGGGGAGCTGTTTTTT. It specifies CAWSRVDTGELFF.

The chain couples TRBV7-6 to TRBJ2-1; 10 nucleotides agree with TRBD2. V was clipped by 0 bases and J by 0 bases; unmatched bases: 14. Germline assignment: CDR1 SGHVS and CDR2 FNYEAQ. The length of the CDR3 is 21 residues. CDR3 in amino acids: CASSLAPASGSSGSSYNEQFF. The CDR3 DNA is TGTGCCAGCAGCTTAGCGCCGGCTAGCGGGAGTTCGGGGAGCTCCTACAATGAGCAGTTCTTC.

The chain links TRBV5-1 to TRBJ1-4; the D gene is possibly TRBD1 (5 bases). The CDR3 runs to 15 residues. Trimming removed 2 bases at V and 6 bases at J, with 14 bases between. Per the germline V gene, CDR1 is SGHRS and CDR2 is YFSETQ. CDR3 nucleotides: TGCGCCAGCAGCTTTAAAGGGACTTTGGATGAAAAACTGTTTTTT. It encodes CASSFKGTLDEKLFF.

The rearrangement joins TRBV6-5 to TRBJ1-4; a weak D match, TRBD1 (5 bases). V lost 6 bases and J 7 bases, leaving 18 bases between the germline ends. Germline V gene data show CDR1 as MNHEY and CDR2 as SVGAGI. The CDR3 is 15 residues long. DNA of the CDR3: TGTGCCAGCAGGGGCCGTGGGGGGTTGACTGAAAAACTGTTTTTT. This codes for CASRGRGGLTEKLFF.

The gene calls are TRBV30 and TRBJ2-7, with 10 bases lining up with TRBD2. Trimming cost V 1 base and J 3 bases; bases outside gene matches: 15. Germline CDR1 and CDR2: GTSNPN and SVGIG (reference sequence). CDR3 length: 18 residues. The chain's CDR3 is CAWSAPPIGTSAYYEQYF. For the CDR3, the DNA is TGTGCCTGGAGTGCCCCACCCATCGGGACTAGCGCGTACTACGAGCAGTACTTC.

In DNA form, the CDR3 reads TGTGCCAGCAGCCAAGAGTGGGCGGGGAACCTTGAAGCTTTCTTT. This translates into CASSQEWAGNLEAFF. The genes are TRBV7-9 and TRBJ1-1; no clear D. Looked up from germline, CDR1 is SEHNR and CDR2 is FQNEAQ (reference sequence). The V end was cut by 5 bases, the J end by 7 bases, with 20 bases between. The CDR3 contains 15 residues.